The text below deals with one TCR gamma chain. Its antigen remains unknown. The data originate from a study of Vδ1+ human thymocytes. This CDR3 is built from 10 residues. Trimming took 3 bases from V and 12 from J; bases not matched to a gene: 5. The V gene's germline CDR1 is VTNTFY and CDR2 YDVSTARD (reference sequence). Extracted RNA was reverse transcribed into cDNA. The CDR3 regions were amplified by multiplex PCR from V-gene primers to a constant-region primer. TCRdb ran CATT on the multiplex PCR reads. The sample gives under 13,000 gamma-chain clones, about 46% of which show up once; 2% is in the top ten. Findings and caveats of the study: Highly polyclonal TRG and TRD repertoires with Gaussian CDR3 length distributions appeared in thymus.

The specimen was Vdelta1+ gamma-delta thymocytes from the thymus. Regarding subset: FACS-sorted CD3+ TCRalphabeta- TCRVdelta1+ TCRVdelta2- thymocytes. This receptor was identified in a boy under three years old who had congenital heart surgery. The chain joins TRGV3 to TRGJ1 or TRGJ2. TCRdb lists no J gene, so it was determined here by aligning the DNA to germline. CDR3 in amino acids: CATWDLVKLF. CDR3 bases: TGTGCCACCTGGGACTTGGTGAAACTCTTT.